This T cell receptor beta chain was identified in a study of CD8+ T cells in alopecia areata. Extracted RNA was reverse transcribed, and the resulting cDNA served as sequencing template. This table comes from immunoSEQ multiplex PCR, and its TCRdb copy is limited to in-frame clones, with some not included. This sample has roughly 190,000 clones, with about 60% found just once. The table lists this clone with a few counts. Indicated treatment: oral pan-JAK inhibitor, 5-10 mg twice daily. The V gene end was trimmed by 5 bases and the J gene end by 7 bases; junction bases not matched to a gene: 9. Germline CDR1 and CDR2: MNHEY and SMNVEV (reference sequence). This CDR3 has 15 amino acids.

Source: CD4+ T cells sorted from blood, taken at week 4, from a patient treated with tofacitinib. This receptor was identified in a human donor with alopecia areata. V is TRBV27 and J is TRBJ1-4, with TRBD1 matching 8 bases. The CDR3 region is CASSQRQGSSEKLFF. The CDR3 DNA follows: TGTGCCAGCAGTCAGCGACAGGGGAGTAGTGAAAAACTGTTTTTT.